Listed below are T cell receptor beta chains from one sample, sequenced in a study of blood T cell repertoires in COVID-19. Clones were sequenced by immunoSEQ multiplex PCR, and TCRdb holds only the in-frame ones, with some missing. Of approximately 210,000 clones listed, around 80% are singletons. The sample comprised peripheral blood. These receptors were obtained from a woman between 35 and 50 years old with acute or convalescent COVID-19. Each CDR3 is given with its conserved first and last residue. A D gene is named only where the DNA matches it firmly. The listing skips clone size in some rows; elsewhere it reads once, few, many or a size class.

j_call v_call d_call clone_size cdr3_aa
TRBJ1-5 TRBV9 - - CASSPPGGTGNQPQHF
TRBJ2-7 TRBV4-1 - - CASSQERDTYEQYF
TRBJ2-7 TRBV12-5 - - CASGLDVRVHEQYF
TRBJ1-1 TRBV6-6 - - CASSRGTEAFF
TRBJ2-3 TRBV15 TRBD1 - CATSREGQGSTDTQYF
TRBJ1-2 TRBV6-6 TRBD1 - CASSEQGYGYTF
TRBJ2-1 TRBV6-2/TRBV6-3 TRBD1 - CASRYTRQGANEQFF
TRBJ2-7 TRBV19 TRBD2 - CASSGRTSGTGLYEQYF
TRBJ1-5 TRBV6-1 TRBD1 - CASSEAGTGASNQPQHF
TRBJ2-1 TRBV24-1 TRBD2 - CATSDLTSGSRNEQFF
TRBJ1-6 TRBV5-1 - - CASAIIMDRPNSPLHF
TRBJ2-1 TRBV19 - - CASRELSRNEQFF
TRBJ2-3 TRBV30 - - CAWSGSGFATDTQYF
TRBJ2-1 TRBV5-4 TRBD2 - CASSSPTSGSYNEQFF
TRBJ2-1 TRBV5-1 - - CASSLWVGRVIDEQFF
TRBJ2-1 TRBV4-2 TRBD2 - CASSQEFPTSGSHEQFF
TRBJ2-2 TRBV7-8 - - CASSLAGNTGELFF
TRBJ1-5 TRBV27 - - CASRGQGGQPQHF
TRBJ1-5 TRBV19 - - CASSIIGSDNQPQHF
TRBJ1-2 TRBV5-6 - - CASSLGVETANYGYTF
TRBJ2-7 TRBV6-5 - - CASPLVQQYF
TRBJ2-2 TRBV9 - - CASSVRGGDTGELFF
TRBJ2-3 TRBV21-1 - - CASSKGTGFTQYF
TRBJ1-6 TRBV3-1/TRBV3-2 TRBD1 - CASSLGTGGDSPLHF
TRBJ1-1 TRBV11-1 TRBD1 - CASSSDRGLEAFF
TRBJ2-1 TRBV5-1 TRBD2 few CASSSSNGTSGGSYSYNEQFF
TRBJ2-1 TRBV20-1 TRBD2 once CSASGTSGDFYNEQFF
TRBJ2-7 TRBV3-1/TRBV3-2 TRBD1 - CASSLIRGQDEQYF
TRBJ2-1 TRBV29-1 - once CSVVEYEQFF
TRBJ2-7 TRBV7-9 TRBD2 few CASSTLGSGTSSYEQYF
TRBJ1-2 TRBV19 - - CASSALGVMGGYGYTF
TRBJ1-2 TRBV3-1/TRBV3-2 - - CASSQDLRGYNYGYTF
TRBJ1-5 TRBV11-2 - - CASSSNPPGRQPQHF